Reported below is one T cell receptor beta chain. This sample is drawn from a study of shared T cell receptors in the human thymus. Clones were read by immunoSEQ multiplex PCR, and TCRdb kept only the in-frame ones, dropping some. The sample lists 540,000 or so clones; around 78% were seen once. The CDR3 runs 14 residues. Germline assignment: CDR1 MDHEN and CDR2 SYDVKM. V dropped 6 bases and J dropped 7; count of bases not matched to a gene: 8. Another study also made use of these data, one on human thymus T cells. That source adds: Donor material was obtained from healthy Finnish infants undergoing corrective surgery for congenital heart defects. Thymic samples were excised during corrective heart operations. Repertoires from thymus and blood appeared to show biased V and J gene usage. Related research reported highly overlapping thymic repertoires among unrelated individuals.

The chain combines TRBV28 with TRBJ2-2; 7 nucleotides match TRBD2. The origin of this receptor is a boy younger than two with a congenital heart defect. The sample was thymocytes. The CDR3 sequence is CASSLGGGHGELFF. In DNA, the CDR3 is TGTGCCAGCAGCCTGGGGGGAGGGCACGGGGAGCTGTTTTTT.